This T cell receptor beta chain was obtained from a study of T cells in localized non-small cell lung cancer. Using immunoSEQ multiplex PCR, the repertoire was profiled, and TCRdb retains in-frame clones only, with some absent. The table lists tens of thousands of clones, 90% of them singletons. Comment on this clone: Its antigen is still unknown.

The germline CDR1 and CDR2 sequences are LNHDA and SQIVND (reference sequence). The CDR3 runs to 16 residues. With V trimmed by 5 bases and J by 4 bases, 7 bases remained unmatched. Whole-study findings and limits: Uninvolved nearby lung showed the greatest T cell clonality, exceeding that found in tumor.

The chain joins TRBV19 to TRBJ2-1; 11 bases are a match to TRBD1. The clonotype comes from a woman aged 35-75 years with stage I lung adenocarcinoma. Sequencing was performed on peripheral blood, taken before any cancer treatment. The chain's CDR3 is CASSSRDRGGYNEQFF. The CDR3 DNA reads as TGTGCCAGTAGTTCCCGGGACAGGGGGGGGTACAATGAGCAGTTCTTC.